Listed here are 29 T cell receptor beta chains from one sample, sequenced in a study of cytomegalovirus exposure and HLA in healthy donors. Primers: 60 Vbeta forward and 13 Jbeta reverse. Here immunoSEQ multiplex PCR was the method, and the copy in TCRdb shows in-frame clones only, minus some. The data hold 310,000 or so clones, with roughly 90% observed a single time. The sample consisted of PBMCs. These receptors were taken from a young woman in good health and CMV-seronegative.

This clone appeared a few times. This chain links TRBV5-4 with TRBJ1-1, with 8 bases lining up with TRBD1. CDR1 is SGHNT, CDR2 YYREEE, per germline (reference sequence). With 5 bases clipped from V and 1 base from J, the junction kept 4 bases outside the gene matches. This CDR3 region has 14 residues. The CDR3 loop is CASSEQGGNTEAFF. CDR3 nucleotides: TGTGCCAGCAGTGAACAGGGGGGGAACACTGAAGCTTTCTTT.

This chain connects TRBV27 to TRBJ2-7, with a tentative D call TRBD1 (6 bases). The CDR3 length is 15 residues. V lost 2 bases and J lost 9, with 20 bases in between. Germline-derived CDR1 and CDR2 are MNHEY and SMNVEV (reference sequence). The chain's CDR3 is CASSLQGTAPLRQYF. For the CDR3, the DNA is TGTGCCAGCAGTTTACAGGGGACGGCTCCTCTGCGGCAGTACTTC.

This rearrangement joins TRBV13 to TRBJ1-1; possibly TRBD1 for D (6 bases). The germline V and J ends were trimmed by 2 bases and 4 bases, with 11 bases remaining between them. The CDR3 is 14 amino acids. The germline V gene has CDR1 PRHDT and CDR2 FYEKMQ (reference sequence). DNA of the CDR3: TGTGCCAGCAGCTTACAGGGGACCGTCACTGAAGCTTTCTTT. Protein sequence: CASSLQGTVTEAFF.

The genes are TRBV5-1 and TRBJ1-1, with 7 bases that match TRBD1. With 4 bases clipped from V and 4 bases from J, the junction kept 4 bases outside the gene matches. Looked up from germline, CDR1 is SGHRS and CDR2 is YFSETQ. The length of the CDR3 is 13 residues. The CDR3 nucleotides read TGCGCCAGCAGCACCGGGACAGCCACTGAAGCTTTCTTT. Its protein product is CASSTGTATEAFF.

The chain uses TRBV5-1 and TRBJ2-7; 10 nucleotides line up with TRBD1. Germline-derived CDR1 and CDR2 are SGHRS and YFSETQ. J lost 5 bases, V lost 5 bases, and 4 bases had no gene match. The CDR3 has 13 amino acids. Here the CDR3 reads CASRPTGGNEQYF. CDR3 sequence (DNA): TGCGCCAGCAGACCGACAGGGGGCAACGAGCAGTACTTC. Supplemented by reference TRBV5-1 and TRBJ2-7, the full variable domain reads KAGVTQTPRYLIKTRGQQVTLSCSPISGHRSVSWYQQTPGQGLQFLFEYFSETQRNKGNFPGRFSGRQFSNSRSEMNVSTLELGDSALYLCASRPTGGNEQYFGPGTRLTVT.

This chain connects TRBV19 to TRBJ1-1; a weak D match, TRBD1 (6 bases). Germline values: CDR1 LNHDA, CDR2 SQIVND (reference sequence). This CDR3 has 13 residues. The V end was cut by 7 bases, the J end by 2 bases, with 11 bases between. For the CDR3, the DNA is TGTGCCAGTAACAACAGGGATAACACTGAAGCTTTCTTT. This gives the protein CASNNRDNTEAFF.

This chain uses TRBV2 with TRBJ1-1; the D gene is possibly TRBD1 (6 bases). Per the germline V gene, CDR1 is SNHLY and CDR2 is FYNNEI. V dropped 9 bases and J dropped 2 bases, with 13 bases sitting between them. This CDR3 spans 13 amino acids. The CDR3 loop is CASTGQINTEAFF. Here the CDR3 DNA reads TGTGCCAGTACAGGACAGATTAACACTGAAGCTTTCTTT.

The chain is built from TRBV4-1 and TRBJ2-3, with 11 nucleotides matching TRBD2. J lost 6 bases, V lost 11 bases, and 7 bases had no gene match. This CDR3 comprises 13 residues. Germline lookup yields CDR1 MGHRA and CDR2 YSYEKL. CDR3 residues: CAGSGGVRDTQYF. The CDR3 nucleotides read TGCGCCGGTAGCGGGGGGGTGAGGGATACGCAGTATTTT.

The V call is TRBV27, the J call TRBJ2-1; perhaps TRBD2 as D (5 bases). Trimming removed 7 bases from V and 4 bases from J, with 29 bases in between. This CDR3 has 19 residues. CDR1 and CDR2 (germline): MNHEY, SMNVEV (reference sequence). The CDR3: CASNPLGEDLGSIYNEQFF. The CDR3 nucleotides read TGTGCCAGCAATCCCCTCGGGGAAGACCTAGGTTCGATATACAATGAGCAGTTCTTC.

The genes are TRBV11-2 and TRBJ2-7; 8 bases fit TRBD1. The V gene's germline CDR1 is SGHAT and CDR2 FQNNGV. This CDR3 is built from 15 residues. The junction had 7 bases not matched to a gene; V was cut back by 1 base and J by 5 bases. CDR3 protein: CASSLGGQVVHEQYF. The DNA for the CDR3 is TGTGCCAGCAGCTTAGGGGGACAGGTGGTCCACGAGCAGTACTTC.

The genes are TRBV18 and TRBJ1-3; TRBD1 matches at 7 bases. Per germline, CDR1 KGHSH and CDR2 LQKENI. Unmatched junction bases numbered 6, after V lost 2 bases and J lost 2 bases. This CDR3 is built from 16 residues. CDR3 nucleotide sequence: TGTGCCAGCTCACCAGGACAGGCAGGTGCTGGAAACACCATATATTTT. Protein sequence: CASSPGQAGAGNTIYF.

This chain connects TRBV6-4 to TRBJ1-2, with D hard to call. Germline lookup yields CDR1 MRHNA and CDR2 SNTAGT. Between the trimmed V and J ends, which lost 3 bases and 8 bases, there was a span of 16 bases. This CDR3 contains 14 residues. The DNA for the CDR3 is TGTGCCAGCAGTGATTATACGGGATTCGGAGGCTACACCTTC. Translation gives CASSDYTGFGGYTF.

J is TRBJ1-2 and V is TRBV25-1; D gene ambiguous. CDR1 and CDR2 from the germline V gene are MGHDK and SYGVNS. This CDR3 spans 14 amino acids. The V and J ends lost 2 bases and 1 base respectively, with 8 bases between them. This CDR3 is CASSEGLSNYGYTF. CDR3 nucleotide sequence: TGTGCCAGCAGTGAAGGGCTCAGTAACTATGGCTACACCTTC.

With regard to this clone: At one boundary the junction diverges from the germline segment, which might be a read error. The gene calls are TRBV5-1 and TRBJ1-1, with TRBD1 as a possible D gene (6 bases). The germline gives CDR1 SGHRS, CDR2 YFSETQ. The CDR3 extends over 15 amino acids. The CDR3 bases are TGCGCCAGCAGCCTTGGGGGGGGACAACACACTGAAGTTTTCTTT. Its translation is CASSLGGGQHTEVFF.

This clone was detected once. The chain recombines TRBV25-1 with TRBJ1-1, with D uncertain. Between the trimmed V and J ends, which lost 1 base and 8 bases, there was a span of 8 bases. From germline, CDR1 is MGHDK and CDR2 SYGVNS. The CDR3 length is 12 residues. The CDR3 loop reads CASSEFNSEAFF. The CDR3 DNA reads TGTGCCAGCAGTGAATTTAATTCGGAAGCTTTCTTT. The whole variable domain, filled in from reference TRBV25-1 and TRBJ1-1, reads EADIYQTPRYLVIGTGKKITLECSQTMGHDKMYWYQQDPGMELHLIHYSYGVNSTEKGDLSSESTVSRIRTEHFPLTLESARPSHTSQYLCASSEFNSEAFFGQGTRLTVV.

The V call is TRBV7-2, the J call TRBJ1-5; D gene ambiguous. This CDR3 contains 15 residues. V was trimmed by 2 bases and J by 5 bases, leaving 13 bases between them. CDR1 and CDR2 from the germline V gene are SGHTA and FQGNSA. The CDR3 coding sequence is TGTGCCAGCAGCTTATTTAGTTCCCCCGATCAGCCCCAGCATTTT. As protein: CASSLFSSPDQPQHF.

The gene calls are TRBV19 and TRBJ1-5; the D is unclear. CDR3 length: 15 residues. Germline V CDR1 and CDR2: LNHDA, SQIVND (reference sequence). V was trimmed by 1 base and J by 5 bases, leaving 12 bases between them. The chain's CDR3 is CASSIVGRFDQPQHF. Written as DNA, the CDR3 is TGTGCCAGTAGTATAGTAGGCAGGTTTGATCAGCCCCAGCATTTT.

The chain combines TRBV11-2 with TRBJ2-7, with TRBD1 matching over 7 bases. With 1 base clipped from V and 1 base from J, the junction kept 7 bases outside the gene matches. CDR1 and CDR2 from the germline V gene are SGHAT and FQNNGV. The CDR3 is made up of 16 amino acids. In DNA, the CDR3 is TGTGCCAGCAGCTTAGCTATAGGGACAGTGTCCTACGAGCAGTACTTC. Encoded protein: CASSLAIGTVSYEQYF.

The genes are TRBV29-1 and TRBJ2-7; 14 bases map to TRBD2. Trimming cost V 0 bases and J 3 bases; bases outside gene matches: 7. CDR3 length: 17 residues. Germline V lookup: CDR1 SQVTM, CDR2 ANQGSEA. In DNA form, the CDR3 reads TGCAGCGTTGAAGATAGGTGGGGGACTAGCGGGGGCTACGAGCAGTACTTC. Translated: CSVEDRWGTSGGYEQYF.

The rearrangement uses TRBV27 and TRBJ1-5, with 8 bases identical to TRBD1. The CDR3 loop spans 15 amino acids. V shed 5 bases and J 0 bases; nucleotides not matched to a gene: 3. Germline CDR1 MNHEY, CDR2 SMNVEV (reference sequence). CDR3 in DNA: TGTGCCAGCAGTGCGGACAGGGATAGCAATCAGCCCCAGCATTTT. Amino acid sequence: CASSADRDSNQPQHF.

This clone has a handful of counts. The V gene is TRBV29-1, the J gene TRBJ2-7; D gene uncertain. Germline CDR1 is SQVTM and CDR2 is ANQGSEA. CDR3 length: 11 residues. V shed 3 bases and J shed 3 bases, with 6 bases lying between them. The CDR3 DNA is TGCAGCGTTGACAGAGGCTACGAGCAGTACTTC. Its translation is CSVDRGYEQYF.

The CDR3 sequence: CASIRRGTFNEAFF. In DNA form, the CDR3 reads TGTGCCAGCATACGCAGGGGGACGTTTAATGAAGCTTTCTTT. The chain combines TRBV2 with TRBJ1-1; 7 bases agree with TRBD1. The CDR3 loop spans 14 amino acids. V was clipped by 7 bases and J by 7 bases; unmatched bases: 12. Germline-derived CDR1 and CDR2 are SNHLY and FYNNEI.

The chain has TRBV7-7 and TRBJ2-7, with 11 nucleotides matching TRBD1. Germline CDR1 SSHAT, CDR2 FNYEAQ (reference sequence). With 5 bases clipped from V and 2 bases from J, the junction kept 2 bases outside the gene matches. CDR3 length: 14 amino acids. This CDR3 reads CASSLGQGAYEQYF. For the CDR3, the DNA is TGTGCCAGCAGCCTGGGACAGGGGGCCTACGAGCAGTACTTC.

V and J are TRBV6-1 and TRBJ2-1, with 8 bases that match TRBD1. The CDR3 extends over 15 amino acids. V lost 4 bases and J lost 3; bases outside the gene matches: 5. Germline assignment: CDR1 MNHNS and CDR2 SASEGT. CDR3 loop: CASSGTGYLYNEQFF. The CDR3 DNA reads TGTGCCAGCAGTGGGACAGGGTACCTCTACAATGAGCAGTTCTTC.

The chain carries TRBV25-1 and TRBJ1-2, with a possible D match to TRBD1 (6 bases). The CDR3 is 14 residues long. CDR1 and CDR2 from the germline V gene are MGHDK and SYGVNS. Trimming removed 4 bases at V and 7 bases at J, with 16 bases between. CDR3 coding DNA: TGTGCCAGCAGTGGGTTCCGGGGGGCGGGTGGCTACACCTTC. Amino acids: CASSGFRGAGGYTF.

V usage is TRBV5-1 and J usage is TRBJ1-2; D not certain. Deletions cut 2 bases from V and 0 bases from J, with 26 bases between. The CDR3 is made up of 20 amino acids. Germline lookup yields CDR1 SGHRS and CDR2 YFSETQ. For the CDR3, the DNA is TGCGCCAGCAGCTTAGATCCCCGGGATTCGTCCAAGAGAGCTAACTATGGCTACACCTTC. Amino acids: CASSLDPRDSSKRANYGYTF. The full variable domain, completed using reference TRBV5-1 and TRBJ1-2, is KAGVTQTPRYLIKTRGQQVTLSCSPISGHRSVSWYQQTPGQGLQFLFEYFSETQRNKGNFPGRFSGRQFSNSRSEMNVSTLELGDSALYLCASSLDPRDSSKRANYGYTFGSGTRLTVV.

J is TRBJ2-5 and V is TRBV12-5, with 16 bases aligning to TRBD2. J was trimmed by 4 bases and V by 6 bases; bases with no gene match: 5. Germline loops: CDR1 LGHNT, CDR2 FRNRAP. The CDR3 spans 16 residues. The DNA of the CDR3 is TGTGCTAGTGGGAAGGGACTAGCGGGGGGGCGAGAGACCCAGTACTTC. The encoded protein is CASGKGLAGGRETQYF.

The chain is built from TRBV5-8 and TRBJ1-6, with D possibly matching TRBD1 (6 bases). Trimming stripped 0 bases from V and 6 bases from J, with 16 bases between. The length of the CDR3 is 17 residues. Per the germline V gene, CDR1 is SGHTS and CDR2 is YDEGEE. Here the CDR3 reads CASSLVVRGNRNSPLHF. In DNA, the CDR3 is TGTGCCAGCAGCTTGGTGGTCAGGGGCAACCGTAATTCACCCCTCCACTTT.

V gene TRBV7-3 combines with J gene TRBJ2-5; D is unclear. Germline V gives CDR1 SGHTA, CDR2 FQGTGA. The V end was cut by 2 bases, the J end by 3 bases, with 13 bases between. The CDR3 is 15 residues long. CDR3 DNA: TGTGCCAGCAGCTTATCCAGCGAGCAAAAAGAGACCCAGTACTTC. Translating gives CASSLSSEQKETQYF. Full variable domain (missing parts from reference TRBV7-3 and TRBJ2-5): GAGVSQTPSNKVTEKGKYVELRCDPISGHTALYWYRQSLGQGPEFLIYFQGTGAADDSGLPNDRFFAVRPEGSVSTLKIQRTERGDSAVYLCASSLSSEQKETQYFGPGTRLLVL.